These 9 T cell receptor beta chains share one sample of origin, sequenced in a study of graft-versus-host responses after intestinal transplantation. For these TCRs, the target antigens are not known. Repertoires were generated with immunoSEQ multiplex PCR, while TCRdb's copy carries only in-frame clones and drops some. The data show 99,000 or so clones, over 75% seen once. Sequencing used unstimulated CD4+ T cells sorted from spleen or lymph node cells, obtained before intestinal transplant. Source of these receptors: a human donor who received an intestinal transplant.

The CDR3 loop is CAQGLGGEEIDEQYF. The CDR3 coding sequence is TGTGCCCAAGGCCTGGGAGGGGAAGAGATCGACGAGCAGTACTTC. The V and J genes are TRBV19 and TRBJ2-7, with 7 bases aligning to TRBD2. After removal of 11 bases from V and 5 bases from J, the junction contained 18 bases not matched to a gene. Germline loops: CDR1 LNHDA, CDR2 SQIVND (reference sequence). The CDR3 has 15 residues.

The rearrangement uses TRBV7-3 and TRBJ1-1, with D unresolved. There are 11 residues in the CDR3. V was pared by 6 bases and J by 8 bases, with 10 bases between. CDR1 and CDR2 (germline): SGHTA, FQGTGA. The CDR3, as DNA: TGTGCCAGCAGTTCAACTCCGGAAGCTTTCTTT. Amino acids: CASSSTPEAFF. The whole variable domain, filled in from reference TRBV7-3 and TRBJ1-1, reads GAGVSQTPSNKVTEKGKYVELRCDPISGHTALYWYRQSLGQGPEFLIYFQGTGAADDSGLPNDRFFAVRPEGSVSTLKIQRTERGDSAVYLCASSSTPEAFFGQGTRLTVV.

The genes are TRBV4-1 and TRBJ2-7; D unclear. Trimming removed 0 bases from V and 3 bases from J, with 12 bases in between. The CDR3 contains 15 residues. The germline CDR1 and CDR2 sequences are MGHRA and YSYEKL. The chain's CDR3 is CASSQDQTRFYEQYF. CDR3 sequence (DNA): TGCGCCAGCAGCCAAGATCAAACCCGTTTCTACGAGCAGTACTTC.

This chain links TRBV10-3 with TRBJ2-7; 8 positions match TRBD1. Per germline, CDR1 ENHRY and CDR2 SYGVKD. This CDR3 has 13 residues. Trimming took 2 bases from V and 4 from J; bases not matched to a gene: 1. This CDR3 reads CAISEGQGYEQYF. Here the CDR3 DNA reads TGTGCCATCAGTGAGGGACAGGGATACGAGCAGTACTTC.

This chain links TRBV7-3 with TRBJ2-1; 7 bases match TRBD2. Per the germline V gene, CDR1 is SGHTA and CDR2 is FQGTGA. The CDR3 consists of 16 residues. V shed 2 bases and J 1 base; nucleotides not matched to a gene: 5. The CDR3 sequence: CASSLAGVLSYNEQFF. CDR3 bases: TGTGCCAGCAGCTTAGCGGGGGTACTTTCCTACAATGAGCAGTTCTTC. Supplemented by reference TRBV7-3 and TRBJ2-1, the full variable domain reads GAGVSQTPSNKVTEKGKYVELRCDPISGHTALYWYRQSLGQGPEFLIYFQGTGAADDSGLPNDRFFAVRPEGSVSTLKIQRTERGDSAVYLCASSLAGVLSYNEQFFGPGTRLTVL.

This clone was seen once. The V and J genes are TRBV6-5 and TRBJ1-6; no firm D call. Trimming took off 7 bases at V and 0 bases at J, with 10 bases between the two ends. Germline loops: CDR1 MNHEY, CDR2 SVGAGI. The CDR3 totals 15 residues. CDR3 sequence: CASMGDPSYNSPLHF. The CDR3 DNA reads as TGTGCCAGCATGGGAGATCCCTCCTATAATTCACCCCTCCACTTT.

V usage is TRBV20-1 and J usage is TRBJ1-1, with 7 bases matching TRBD1. CDR1 DFQATT and CDR2 SNEGSKA come from the germline V gene (reference sequence). The CDR3 is 11 amino acids. After removal of 4 bases from V and 11 bases from J, the junction contained 7 bases not matched to a gene. In nucleotides, the CDR3 is TGCAGTGCTAAGTCAGGGGGAAAGGCTTTCTTT. Its protein product is CSAKSGGKAFF.

This clone came up a few times. The chain links TRBV2 to TRBJ1-2; D unresolved. The germline V gene encodes CDR1 SNHLY and CDR2 FYNNEI. This CDR3 region has 13 residues. V dropped 1 base and J dropped 8 bases, with 11 bases sitting between them. The DNA of the CDR3 is TGTGCCAGCAGTGAAGGCAACATTGGGGGCTACACCTTC. Its protein product is CASSEGNIGGYTF.

V usage is TRBV5-1 and J usage is TRBJ1-6, with 7 bases identical to TRBD1. CDR1 and CDR2 (germline): SGHRS, YFSETQ. The CDR3 spans 16 residues. Trimming cost V 4 bases and J 11 bases; bases outside gene matches: 15. In DNA, the CDR3 is TGCGCCAGCAGCATCGGGGCCCCAGGGGGTCGGACACCCCTCCACTTT. It codes for CASSIGAPGGRTPLHF.